The rows below give T cell receptor beta chains drawn from one sample of a study of CD8+ T cells in alopecia areata. Profiled with immunoSEQ multiplex PCR; TCRdb holds only in-frame clones, not every one. This table has fewer than 150,000 clones, roughly 58% appearing once. Here the sequenced sample was CD8+ T cells sorted from blood, taken at week 4, from a patient treated with tofacitinib. These receptor sequences come from a human donor with alopecia areata. The CDR3 runs from the conserved cysteine through the conserved F or W. A D gene is named only where the DNA matches it firmly. Clone size, where shown, is once, few, many, or a class for clones that have expanded.

d_gene	abundance	v_gene	j_gene	CDR3nt	CDR3aa
.	.	TRBV7-9	TRBJ1-5	TGTGCCAGCAGCCCCTCCAGGGGTTGGAGCAATCAGCCCCAGCATTTT	CASSPSRGWSNQPQHF
TRBD2	.	TRBV29-1	TRBJ2-7	TGCAGCGTTGAAAGTGGCGGGGGATCCTACGAGCAGTACTTC	CSVESGGGSYEQYF
.	.	TRBV6-5	TRBJ2-1	TGTGCCAGCAGTTACACGACGGGGAATGAGCAGTTCTTC	CASSYTTGNEQFF
TRBD1	once	TRBV29-1	TRBJ2-7	TGCAGCGTAACCGGGACAGCGGAGGAGCAGTACTTC	CSVTGTAEEQYF
.	.	TRBV27	TRBJ2-1	TGTGCCAGCAGTTTAGGGGGCCGCAATGAGCAGTTCTTC	CASSLGGRNEQFF
.	once	TRBV18	TRBJ2-3	TGTGCCAGCTCACCCCCCGTGCGGACAGATACGCAGTATTTT	CASSPPVRTDTQYF
.	.	TRBV29-1	TRBJ2-3	TGCAGCGTTGGGGACTTGGCGGGGGCCCTCACAGATACGCAGTATTTT	CSVGDLAGALTDTQYF
.	.	TRBV27	TRBJ2-5	TGTGCCAGCAGTCCTCAAGAGGCAGAGACCCAGTACTTC	CASSPQEAETQYF
TRBD2	few	TRBV7-2	TRBJ2-7	TGTGCCAGCAGCTCCGGGACTAGGCCCTACGAGCAGTACTTC	CASSSGTRPYEQYF
.	.	TRBV30	TRBJ2-7	TGTGCCTTCGGACAGTCCTACGAGCAGTACTTC	CAFGQSYEQYF
.	.	TRBV7-9	TRBJ2-3	TGTGCCAGCACCCCCGTCGACACAGATACGCAGTATTTT	CASTPVDTDTQYF
.	.	TRBV13	TRBJ2-3	TGTGCCAGCAGCCTCACCGGGGGGCAGAGCACAGATACGCAGTATTTT	CASSLTGGQSTDTQYF
.	.	TRBV30	TRBJ1-1	TGTGCCTGGAGTGTGGGAGGGGGCACTGAAGCTTTCTTT	CAWSVGGGTEAFF
TRBD1	.	TRBV7-2	TRBJ2-1	TGTGCCAGCAGCCTAATGGGGGGACAGGGACCCTACAATGAGCAGTTCTTC	CASSLMGGQGPYNEQFF
.	.	TRBV5-1	TRBJ1-2	TGCGCCAGCAGCTTGGCTGGCCAGGGTCATGGCTACACCTTC	CASSLAGQGHGYTF
.	.	TRBV5-4	TRBJ2-1	TGTGCCAGCAGCTTGGCTTGGGGGGAGAGGTGGTTCTTC	CASSLAWGERWFF
TRBD1	few	TRBV29-1	TRBJ2-2	TGCAGCGTTGGGACAGGGGCGAACACCGGGGAGCTGTTTTTT	CSVGTGANTGELFF
.	.	TRBV27	TRBJ2-7	TGTGCCAGCTCATATAACGGGATGATTTACGAGCAGTACTTC	CASSYNGMIYEQYF
.	once	TRBV9	TRBJ2-3	TGTGCCAGCAGCGTAGATATTTTGGATACGCAGTATTTT	CASSVDILDTQYF
TRBD1	.	TRBV7-9	TRBJ2-7	TGTGCCAGCACCCGGACAGGGGGCGGCCACGAGCAGTACTTC	CASTRTGGGHEQYF
.	.	TRBV4-1	TRBJ2-5	TGCGCCAGCAGCCAAGAGGGGTTCCCAGAGACCCAGTACTTC	CASSQEGFPETQYF
.	.	TRBV11-2	TRBJ2-1	TGTGCCAGCAGCTTATATCCACTGGCGGACAATGAGCAGTTCTTC	CASSLYPLADNEQFF
.	.	TRBV4-3	TRBJ2-7	TGCGCCAGCAGCCCCATGGACGGGGCCTACGAGCAGTACTTC	CASSPMDGAYEQYF
TRBD1	.	TRBV7-9	TRBJ1-1	TGTGCCAGCAGCTCAAGGGACAGGGCAGGCACTGAAGCTTTCTTT	CASSSRDRAGTEAFF
.	.	TRBV10-3	TRBJ2-7	TGTGCCATCAGTGAGCTGACCGCCTACGAGCAGTACTTC	CAISELTAYEQYF
TRBD1	.	TRBV11-2	TRBJ2-2	TGTGCCAGCAGCTCGGGACAGGGGTATGGCGGGGAGCTGTTTTTT	CASSSGQGYGGELFF
TRBD1	.	TRBV5-6	TRBJ2-6	TGTGCCAGCAGCTTGGAGTTGCAGGGGGCCTTATCTGGGGCCAACGTCCTGACTTTC	CASSLELQGALSGANVLTF
TRBD2	.	TRBV27	TRBJ2-4	TGTGCCAGCAGTTCCCGGGGGGGAGCCAAAAACATTCAGTACTTC	CASSSRGGAKNIQYF
TRBD2	few	TRBV6-6	TRBJ2-7	TGTGCCAGCAGTTACGGGCGGGGGGGCGACGAGCAGTACTTC	CASSYGRGGDEQYF
TRBD1	few	TRBV29-1	TRBJ1-3	TGCAGCGTTAGACAGGGAGAAACTGGAAACACCATATATTTT	CSVRQGETGNTIYF
.	.	TRBV27	TRBJ1-2	TGTGCCAGCAGCCCCAAACTAACCGGGACAAAGGGATACGGCTACACCTTC	CASSPKLTGTKGYGYTF
.	.	TRBV5-4	TRBJ2-2	TGTGCCAGCAGTTCCGGACAGCCCGGGGAGCTGTTTTTT	CASSSGQPGELFF
TRBD2	.	TRBV2	TRBJ2-3	TGTGCCAGCACCGGGGGGAACACAGATACGCAGTATTTT	CASTGGNTDTQYF
TRBD2	.	TRBV29-1	TRBJ2-3	TGCAGCGTTTTTCTAGCGGGGGGGCCGGGAGATACGCAGTATTTT	CSVFLAGGPGDTQYF
.	.	TRBV9	TRBJ1-5	TGTGCCAGCAGCGTAGGTGGGGGGGAGAGTCAGCCCCAGCATTTT	CASSVGGGESQPQHF
TRBD1	.	TRBV7-9	TRBJ2-7	TGTGCCAGCAGCCTAGGCCGACAGGGAACGGACGAGCAGTACTTC	CASSLGRQGTDEQYF
.	few	TRBV27	TRBJ1-2	TGTGCCAGCAGTTCCCTACCCGAACTCTATGGCTACACCTTC	CASSSLPELYGYTF
.	once	TRBV9	TRBJ2-2	TGTGCCAGCAGCGGCGCCCTAGCCGGGGAGCTGTTTTTT	CASSGALAGELFF
TRBD1	.	TRBV23-1	TRBJ1-3	TGCGCCAGCAACCGACAGGGGGTCGAAAACACCATATATTTT	CASNRQGVENTIYF
.	.	TRBV13	TRBJ1-2	TGTGCCAGCAGCACAGGGACATACCGCGGGGGCTACACCTTC	CASSTGTYRGGYTF
.	.	TRBV9	TRBJ1-5	TGTGCCAGCAGCCCCTCGGGGGGCAATCAGCCCCAGCATTTT	CASSPSGGNQPQHF
.	.	TRBV5-1	TRBJ2-7	TGCGCCAGCAGCTTGCACACCTACGAGCAGTACTTC	CASSLHTYEQYF
.	.	TRBV25-1	TRBJ1-2	TGTGCCAGCAGTGAATGGGTGGAGGTCGGGGGCTACACCTTC	CASSEWVEVGGYTF
TRBD1	once	TRBV5-1	TRBJ2-1	TGCGCCAGCAGCTGGGGGACAGGGGGCGAGGTTTATGAGCAGTTCTTC	CASSWGTGGEVYEQFF
.	.	TRBV30	TRBJ2-7	TGTGCCTGGAGTGTTTCCGGTTTTCCCTACGAGCAGTACTTC	CAWSVSGFPYEQYF
TRBD1	.	TRBV20-1	TRBJ1-1	TGCAGTGTAAAGGGGGCGGGGGTAGCTTTCTTT	CSVKGAGVAFF
TRBD2	few	TRBV5-1	TRBJ2-3	TGCGCCAGCAGCCCAGGACTAGACCGGACAGATACGCAGTATTTT	CASSPGLDRTDTQYF
.	.	TRBV2	TRBJ2-1	TGTGCCACCCAGACTAGTTTTAATGAGCAGTTCTTC	CATQTSFNEQFF